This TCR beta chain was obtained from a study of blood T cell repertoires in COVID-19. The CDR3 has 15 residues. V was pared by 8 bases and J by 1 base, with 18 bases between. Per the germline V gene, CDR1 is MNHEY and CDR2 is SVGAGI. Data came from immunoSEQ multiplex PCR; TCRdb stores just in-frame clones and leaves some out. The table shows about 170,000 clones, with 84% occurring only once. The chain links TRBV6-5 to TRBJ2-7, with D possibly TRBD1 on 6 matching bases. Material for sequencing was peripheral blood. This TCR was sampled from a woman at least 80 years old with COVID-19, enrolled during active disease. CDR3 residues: CASRPTGILSYEQYF. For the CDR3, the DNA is TGTGCCAGCCGCCCTACAGGGATTCTGTCCTACGAGCAGTACTTC.